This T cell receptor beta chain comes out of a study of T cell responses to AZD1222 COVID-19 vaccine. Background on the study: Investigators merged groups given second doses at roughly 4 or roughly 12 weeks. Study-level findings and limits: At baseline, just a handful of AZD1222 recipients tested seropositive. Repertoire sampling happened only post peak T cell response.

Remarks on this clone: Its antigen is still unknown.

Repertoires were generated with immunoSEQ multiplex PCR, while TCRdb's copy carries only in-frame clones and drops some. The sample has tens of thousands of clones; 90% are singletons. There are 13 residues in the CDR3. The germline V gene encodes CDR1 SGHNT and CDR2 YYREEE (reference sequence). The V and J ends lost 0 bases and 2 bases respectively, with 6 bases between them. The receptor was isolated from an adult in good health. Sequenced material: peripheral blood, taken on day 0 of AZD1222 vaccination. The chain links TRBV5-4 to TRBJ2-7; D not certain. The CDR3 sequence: CASSLDRAYEQYF. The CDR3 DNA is TGTGCCAGCAGCTTGGACAGAGCCTACGAGCAGTACTTC.